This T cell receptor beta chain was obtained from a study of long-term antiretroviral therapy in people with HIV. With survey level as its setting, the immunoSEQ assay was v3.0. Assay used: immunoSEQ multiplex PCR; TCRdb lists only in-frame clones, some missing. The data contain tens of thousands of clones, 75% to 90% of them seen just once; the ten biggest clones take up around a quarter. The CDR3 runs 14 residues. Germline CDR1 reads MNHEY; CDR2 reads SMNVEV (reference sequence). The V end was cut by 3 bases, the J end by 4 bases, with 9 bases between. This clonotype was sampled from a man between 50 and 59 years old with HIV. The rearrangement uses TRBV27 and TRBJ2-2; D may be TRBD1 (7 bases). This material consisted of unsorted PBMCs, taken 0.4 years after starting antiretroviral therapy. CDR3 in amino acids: CASSFQGGTGELFF. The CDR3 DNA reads TGTGCCAGCAGTTTCCAGGGGGGCACCGGGGAGCTGTTTTTT.